This T cell receptor beta chain was retrieved from a study of T cells in tumors after PD-1 blockade. The wider study: No patient had prior checkpoint blockade, systemic immunosuppression, or radiotherapy within 4 weeks.

CDR1 is MDHEN, CDR2 SYDVKM, per germline. The CDR3 extends over 14 amino acids. V lost 6 bases and J 7 bases, leaving 15 bases between the germline ends. The assay was immunoSEQ multiplex PCR, and TCRdb's table has in-frame clones only and misses some. The profile shows more than 40,000 clones, approximately 84% of them singletons. Here the sequenced sample was PBMCs, taken before anti-PD-1 treatment. The TCR was taken from a human donor with basal cell carcinoma. The chain joins TRBV28 to TRBJ1-4; a weak D match, TRBD1 (5 bases). CDR3 loop: CASRPGYRGEKLFF. The CDR3 DNA reads TGTGCCAGCAGGCCAGGGTATAGGGGTGAAAAACTGTTTTTT.